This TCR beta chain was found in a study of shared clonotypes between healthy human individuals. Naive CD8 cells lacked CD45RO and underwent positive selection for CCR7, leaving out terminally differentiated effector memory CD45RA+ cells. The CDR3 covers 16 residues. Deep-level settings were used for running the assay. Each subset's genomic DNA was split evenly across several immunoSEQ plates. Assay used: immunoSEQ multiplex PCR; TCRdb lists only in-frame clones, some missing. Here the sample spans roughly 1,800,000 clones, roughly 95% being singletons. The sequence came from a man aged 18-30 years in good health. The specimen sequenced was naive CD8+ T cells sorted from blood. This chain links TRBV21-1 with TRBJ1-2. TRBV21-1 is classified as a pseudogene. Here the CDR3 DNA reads TGTGCCAGCAGCAAAGAAAAGGGGGGAGCTAACTATGGCTACACCTTC. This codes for CASSKEKGGANYGYTF.